Reported below is one TCR beta chain. The use of a sample-barcoded 5' primer and a J-beta primer mix characterized a second PCR of about 6 to 12 cycles. TCRdb reprocessed the 5' RACE reads with MiXCR, giving one entry per CDR3 protein. In the table there are 1.5 million to 1.8 million distinct CDR3 sequences, roughly 43% of which are singletons. V lost 3 bases, J lost 4 bases, and 9 bases stayed unmatched. The germline V gene has CDR1 ENHRY and CDR2 SYGVKD. This CDR3 is built from 16 residues. These data come from a study of blood T cells in healthy people across ages. The genes are TRBV10-3 and TRBJ2-3; TRBD1 matches 8 bases. Sample: blood. The TCR was taken from a woman between 18 and 30 years old in good health. The DNA for the CDR3 is TGTGCCATCAGTGATCCGAGACAGGGGATCTCAGATACGCAGTATTTT. Amino acid sequence: CAISDPRQGISDTQYF.